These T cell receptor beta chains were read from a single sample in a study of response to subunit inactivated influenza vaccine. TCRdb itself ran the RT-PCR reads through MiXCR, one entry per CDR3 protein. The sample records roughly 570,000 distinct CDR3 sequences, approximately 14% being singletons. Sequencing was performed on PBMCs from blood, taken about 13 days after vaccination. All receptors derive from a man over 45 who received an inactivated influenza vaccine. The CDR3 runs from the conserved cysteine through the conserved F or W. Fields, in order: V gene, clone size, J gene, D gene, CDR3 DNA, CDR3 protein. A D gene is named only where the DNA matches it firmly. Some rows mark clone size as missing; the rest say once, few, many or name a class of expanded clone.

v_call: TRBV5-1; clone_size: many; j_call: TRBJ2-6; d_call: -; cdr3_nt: TGCGCCAGCAGCTTGGGACAGAGCTCTGGGGCCAACGTCCTGACTTTC; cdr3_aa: CASSLGQSSGANVLTF
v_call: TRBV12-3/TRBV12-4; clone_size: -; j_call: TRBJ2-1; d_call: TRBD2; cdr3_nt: TGTGCCAGCAGTTTAGGGACTAGCGGGAGTTATGAGCAGTTCTTC; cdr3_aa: CASSLGTSGSYEQFF
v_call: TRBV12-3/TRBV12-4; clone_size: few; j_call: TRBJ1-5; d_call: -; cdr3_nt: TGTGCCAGCAGTTTTCACTATAGGGGTATAAGCAATCAGCCCCAGCATTTT; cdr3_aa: CASSFHYRGISNQPQHF
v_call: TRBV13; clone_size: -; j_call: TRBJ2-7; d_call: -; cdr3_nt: TGTGCCAGCAGCGGGGTTGAGGCCTACGAGCAGTACTTC; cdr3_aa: CASSGVEAYEQYF
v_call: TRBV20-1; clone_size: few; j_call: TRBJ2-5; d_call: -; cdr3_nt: TGCAGTGCTAGGTTGTCAGAAAAAGAGACCCAGTACTTC; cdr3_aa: CSARLSEKETQYF
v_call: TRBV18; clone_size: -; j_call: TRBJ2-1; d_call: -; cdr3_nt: TGTGCCAGCTCACCAAATTGGGCTGATGAGCAGTTCTTC; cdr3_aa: CASSPNWADEQFF
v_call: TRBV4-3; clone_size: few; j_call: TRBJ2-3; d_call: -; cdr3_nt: TGCGCCAGCAGCCATTCGGACAGTGTCACAGATACGCAGTATTTT; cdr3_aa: CASSHSDSVTDTQYF
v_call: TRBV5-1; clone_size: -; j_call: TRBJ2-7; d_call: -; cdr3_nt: TGCGCCAGCAGCTTGACAGGACACTCCTACGAGCAGTACTTC; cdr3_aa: CASSLTGHSYEQYF
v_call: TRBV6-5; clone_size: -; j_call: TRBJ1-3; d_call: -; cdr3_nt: TGTGCCAGCAGTTACTTGGGGAGGTCTGGAAACACCATATATTTT; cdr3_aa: CASSYLGRSGNTIYF
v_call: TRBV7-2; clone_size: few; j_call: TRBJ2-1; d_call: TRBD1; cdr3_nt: TGTGCCAGCAGCGATTATCCGGGACAGGTTTACAATGAGCAGTTCTTC; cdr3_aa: CASSDYPGQVYNEQFF
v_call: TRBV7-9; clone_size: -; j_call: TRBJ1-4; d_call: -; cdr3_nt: TGTGCCAGCAGGTCCGCGGCAACTAATGAAAAACTGTTTTTT; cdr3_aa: CASRSAATNEKLFF
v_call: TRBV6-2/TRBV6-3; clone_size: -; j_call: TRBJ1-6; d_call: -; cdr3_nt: TGTGCCAGCAGTTACGGGGGCAGGGGTATAACACCCCCAGTCTATAATTCACCCCTCCACTTT; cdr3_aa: CASSYGGRGITPPVYNSPLHF
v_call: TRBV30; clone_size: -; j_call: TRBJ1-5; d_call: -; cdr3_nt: TGTGCCTGGAGTGACCGGGGCCGGATAAGCAATCAGCCCCAGCATTTT; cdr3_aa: CAWSDRGRISNQPQHF